This T cell receptor beta chain came from a study of beta chain features in type 1 diabetes. In the study overall: On cell yields, gender and age, patients and healthy donors were similar.

A CD45RO/CCR7/CD25/CD127/CD95/CD27 panel sorted naive, central memory, regulatory and stem cell-like memory CD4+ cells. In its sample, this clone was seen once. Its cognate antigen is unknown. Other DNA sequences in this specimen translate into the identical CDR3. Expressed TCRB transcripts were sequenced after all isolated RNA was converted to cDNA. Libraries were prepared by immunoSEQ multiplex PCR; TCRdb keeps only in-frame clonotypes and omits some of them. The data show 900,000 or so clones, 15% to 20% seen once. Study results and caveats: The naive, central memory and Treg TCRB repertoires of patients appeared to be more similar to one another than those of healthy donors.

This TCR derives from a woman aged 18-30 years in good health. The specimen was naive CD4+ T cells from blood.

This CDR3 is CASSPRTSGVETQYF. In DNA form, the CDR3 reads TGTGCCAGCAGCCCGCGGACTAGCGGGGTAGAGACCCAGTACTTC. The V gene is TRBV7-2, the J gene TRBJ2-5, with TRBD2 identical over 12 bases. This CDR3 spans 15 amino acids. Per the germline V gene, CDR1 is SGHTA and CDR2 is FQGNSA. V shed 5 bases, J shed 4 bases, and the junction held 5 bases outside the gene matches.